The rows below give T cell receptor beta chains drawn from one sample of a study of blood T cell repertoires in COVID-19. Sequencing was performed with immunoSEQ multiplex PCR; in TCRdb, only in-frame clones are kept and a portion is missing. This sample has tens of thousands of clones; 78% occur once, and the top ten carry 6.3%. Sequences were obtained from peripheral blood. These receptors originate from a man between 70 and 80 years old with COVID-19, enrolled during active disease. The CDR3 runs from the conserved cysteine through the conserved F or W. Each record gives: J gene, clone size, V gene, D gene, CDR3 protein, CDR3 DNA. A D gene is named only where the DNA matches it firmly. The listing skips clone size in some rows; elsewhere it reads once, few, many or a size class.

j_gene: TRBJ1-3
abundance: .
v_gene: TRBV6-6
d_gene: .
CDR3aa: CASSRGYGSGNTIYF
CDR3nt: TGTGCCAGCAGCAGGGGTTATGGCTCTGGAAACACCATATATTTT

j_gene: TRBJ1-2
abundance: .
v_gene: TRBV4-1
d_gene: .
CDR3aa: CASSQATGSNYGYTF
CDR3nt: TGCGCCAGCAGCCAAGCCACAGGGTCGAACTATGGCTACACCTTC

j_gene: TRBJ2-7
abundance: .
v_gene: TRBV27
d_gene: TRBD2
CDR3aa: CASSPLGRVLLYEQYF
CDR3nt: TGTGCCAGCAGTCCACTCGGGAGGGTCCTTTTGTACGAGCAGTACTTC

j_gene: TRBJ2-7
abundance: .
v_gene: TRBV28
d_gene: .
CDR3aa: CASSRRLGEQYF
CDR3nt: TGTGCCAGCAGCCGTCGCCTCGGGGAGCAGTACTTC

j_gene: TRBJ1-1
abundance: .
v_gene: TRBV7-2
d_gene: TRBD1
CDR3aa: CASSSRRGTGLVGAEAFF
CDR3nt: TGTGCCAGCAGCTCCCGGAGGGGGACAGGTCTAGTAGGGGCTGAAGCTTTCTTT

j_gene: TRBJ1-4
abundance: .
v_gene: TRBV24-1
d_gene: TRBD1
CDR3aa: CATSDPLQGVGEKLFF
CDR3nt: TGTGCCACCAGTGACCCGCTACAGGGGGTGGGGGAAAAACTGTTTTTT

j_gene: TRBJ2-7
abundance: .
v_gene: TRBV7-9
d_gene: TRBD1
CDR3aa: CASSSTGQGVGYEQYF
CDR3nt: TGTGCCAGCAGCTCTACCGGACAGGGGGTAGGGTACGAGCAGTACTTC

j_gene: TRBJ1-4
abundance: .
v_gene: TRBV15
d_gene: .
CDR3aa: CATSRGQGGEKLFF
CDR3nt: TGTGCCACCAGCAGGGGACAAGGGGGTGAAAAACTGTTTTTT

j_gene: TRBJ2-2
abundance: .
v_gene: TRBV19
d_gene: TRBD1
CDR3aa: CASKTTRGRSGELFF
CDR3nt: TGTGCCAGTAAAACCACCAGGGGGCGCAGCGGGGAGCTGTTTTTT

j_gene: TRBJ2-3
abundance: .
v_gene: TRBV6-6
d_gene: .
CDR3aa: CASSYLGLLYTDTQYF
CDR3nt: TGTGCCAGCAGTTACCTGGGACTTTTATACACAGATACGCAGTATTTT

j_gene: TRBJ1-2
abundance: .
v_gene: TRBV18
d_gene: .
CDR3aa: CASSSGGAGYTF
CDR3nt: TGTGCCAGCTCGAGTGGGGGGGCTGGCTACACCTTC

j_gene: TRBJ1-1
abundance: .
v_gene: TRBV7-9
d_gene: .
CDR3aa: CASTGGASSRNTEAFF
CDR3nt: TGTGCCAGCACAGGTGGGGCCAGCTCAAGAAACACTGAAGCTTTCTTT

j_gene: TRBJ2-4
abundance: .
v_gene: TRBV9
d_gene: .
CDR3aa: CASSDGQSDIQYF
CDR3nt: TGTGCCAGCAGCGACGGACAGTCAGACATTCAGTACTTC

j_gene: TRBJ2-2
abundance: .
v_gene: TRBV6-5
d_gene: .
CDR3aa: CASSFSGLPQAGELFF
CDR3nt: TGTGCCAGCAGTTTCTCGGGACTCCCCCAGGCCGGGGAGCTGTTTTTT

j_gene: TRBJ2-3
abundance: .
v_gene: TRBV5-1
d_gene: TRBD2
CDR3aa: CASSLEVAGVVDTQYF
CDR3nt: TGCGCCAGCAGCTTGGAGGTAGCGGGGGTGGTAGATACGCAGTATTTT

j_gene: TRBJ2-3
abundance: few
v_gene: TRBV6-6
d_gene: TRBD1
CDR3aa: CASSYGRGQDTQYF
CDR3nt: TGTGCCAGCAGTTATGGCAGGGGGCAGGATACGCAGTATTTT

j_gene: TRBJ2-1
abundance: .
v_gene: TRBV9
d_gene: .
CDR3aa: CASSVALSYNEQFF
CDR3nt: TGTGCCAGCAGCGTAGCACTCTCCTACAATGAGCAGTTCTTC

j_gene: TRBJ1-3
abundance: few
v_gene: TRBV6-5
d_gene: .
CDR3aa: CATRASGNTIYF
CDR3nt: TGTGCCACCAGGGCCTCTGGAAACACCATATATTTT

j_gene: TRBJ2-7
abundance: .
v_gene: TRBV19
d_gene: TRBD1
CDR3aa: CASKRTGTGAYEQYF
CDR3nt: TGTGCCAGTAAGAGGACCGGGACAGGAGCCTACGAGCAGTACTTC

j_gene: TRBJ1-1
abundance: .
v_gene: TRBV3-1/TRBV3-2
d_gene: .
CDR3aa: CASSQAQRVGARNTEAFF
CDR3nt: TGTGCCAGCAGCCAGGCCCAGAGGGTGGGGGCCCGGAACACTGAAGCTTTCTTT

j_gene: TRBJ2-5
abundance: many
v_gene: TRBV27
d_gene: .
CDR3aa: CASSPAVVQETQYF
CDR3nt: TGTGCCAGCAGCCCTGCAGTGGTACAAGAGACCCAGTACTTC

j_gene: TRBJ1-1
abundance: .
v_gene: TRBV20-1
d_gene: .
CDR3aa: CSARREEAFF
CDR3nt: TGCAGTGCTAGACGGGAAGAAGCTTTCTTT

j_gene: TRBJ2-7
abundance: .
v_gene: TRBV5-1
d_gene: .
CDR3aa: CASSFGQRQNEQYF
CDR3nt: TGCGCCAGCAGCTTTGGTCAGCGACAGAACGAGCAGTACTTC

j_gene: TRBJ2-7
abundance: .
v_gene: TRBV10-3
d_gene: TRBD2
CDR3aa: CAISPSGTYEQYF
CDR3nt: TGTGCCATCAGCCCTAGCGGGACCTACGAGCAGTACTTC

j_gene: TRBJ2-7
abundance: .
v_gene: TRBV7-9
d_gene: TRBD1
CDR3aa: CASSPRDRVRYEQYF
CDR3nt: TGTGCCAGCAGCCCCCGGGACAGGGTACGATACGAGCAGTACTTC

j_gene: TRBJ1-1
abundance: .
v_gene: TRBV14
d_gene: TRBD1
CDR3aa: CASSQETDRDLNTEAFF
CDR3nt: TGTGCCAGCAGCCAAGAAACGGACAGGGACTTGAACACTGAAGCTTTCTTT

j_gene: TRBJ2-7
abundance: .
v_gene: TRBV6-6
d_gene: TRBD2
CDR3aa: CASSYSTSGSYEQYF
CDR3nt: TGTGCCAGCAGTTACTCGACTAGCGGGAGTTACGAGCAGTACTTC

j_gene: TRBJ2-7
abundance: .
v_gene: TRBV6-1
d_gene: .
CDR3aa: CASKGGAHEQYF
CDR3nt: TGTGCCAGCAAGGGCGGGGCCCACGAGCAGTACTTC

j_gene: TRBJ2-6
abundance: .
v_gene: TRBV13
d_gene: TRBD1
CDR3aa: CASSPKNRGPGANVLTF
CDR3nt: TGTGCCAGCAGCCCGAAAAACAGGGGGCCTGGGGCCAACGTCCTGACTTTC

j_gene: TRBJ2-1
abundance: .
v_gene: TRBV5-1
d_gene: TRBD2
CDR3aa: CASSPTSGSSYNEQFF
CDR3nt: TGCGCCAGCAGCCCTACTAGCGGGAGTTCCTACAATGAGCAGTTCTTC

j_gene: TRBJ2-3
abundance: .
v_gene: TRBV15
d_gene: TRBD1
CDR3aa: CATSRDKQGAPHF
CDR3nt: TGTGCCACCAGCAGAGATAAACAGGGGGCCCCCCATTTT

j_gene: TRBJ2-6
abundance: .
v_gene: TRBV28
d_gene: TRBD2
CDR3aa: CATGLAGAGANVLTF
CDR3nt: TGTGCCACCGGACTAGCGGGAGCTGGGGCCAACGTCCTGACTTTC

j_gene: TRBJ1-5
abundance: .
v_gene: TRBV28
d_gene: .
CDR3aa: CASTAQAIQPQHF
CDR3nt: TGTGCCAGCACCGCCCAAGCGATTCAGCCCCAGCATTTT

j_gene: TRBJ2-7
abundance: few
v_gene: TRBV3-1/TRBV3-2
d_gene: TRBD1
CDR3aa: CASSPSAGGLYEQYF
CDR3nt: TGTGCCAGCAGCCCTTCCGCAGGGGGTCTCTACGAGCAGTACTTC

j_gene: TRBJ1-2
abundance: .
v_gene: TRBV3-1/TRBV3-2
d_gene: .
CDR3aa: CASSRPGFNGYTF
CDR3nt: TGTGCCAGCAGCAGACCGGGGTTCAATGGCTACACCTTC

j_gene: TRBJ2-1
abundance: .
v_gene: TRBV7-2
d_gene: TRBD1
CDR3aa: CASSSWTGNYNEQFF
CDR3nt: TGTGCCAGCAGCTCCTGGACAGGGAATTACAATGAGCAGTTCTTC

j_gene: TRBJ1-6
abundance: once
v_gene: TRBV5-1
d_gene: .
CDR3aa: CASSLAAGRNSPLHF
CDR3nt: TGCGCCAGCAGCTTGGCCGCAGGCCGCAATTCACCCCTCCACTTT

j_gene: TRBJ1-2
abundance: .
v_gene: TRBV2
d_gene: TRBD1
CDR3aa: CARGDRGQGNYGYTF
CDR3nt: TGTGCCAGGGGGGACAGGGGACAGGGTAACTATGGCTACACCTTC

j_gene: TRBJ2-1
abundance: .
v_gene: TRBV5-1
d_gene: TRBD2
CDR3aa: CASSPSGRAVSSYNEQFF
CDR3nt: TGCGCCAGCAGCCCTAGCGGGAGGGCCGTCTCCTCCTACAATGAGCAGTTCTTC

j_gene: TRBJ2-7
abundance: .
v_gene: TRBV6-2/TRBV6-3
d_gene: TRBD2
CDR3aa: CASSRSGGDYEQYF
CDR3nt: TGTGCCAGCAGCCGTAGCGGGGGCGATTACGAGCAGTACTTC

j_gene: TRBJ1-5
abundance: .
v_gene: TRBV7-8
d_gene: .
CDR3aa: CASSPSGREDQPQHF
CDR3nt: TGTGCCAGCAGCCCGTCGGGCAGGGAGGATCAGCCCCAGCATTTT

j_gene: TRBJ2-1
abundance: .
v_gene: TRBV15
d_gene: TRBD2
CDR3aa: CATSRVTSGRPFF
CDR3nt: TGTGCCACCAGCAGAGTCACTAGCGGGAGGCCATTCTTC

j_gene: TRBJ1-5
abundance: .
v_gene: TRBV4-1
d_gene: .
CDR3aa: CASSQGWGGNNQPQHF
CDR3nt: TGCGCCAGCAGCCAAGGGTGGGGGGGCAATAATCAGCCCCAGCATTTT

j_gene: TRBJ1-5
abundance: .
v_gene: TRBV7-2
d_gene: .
CDR3aa: CASSLTGIKAQPQHF
CDR3nt: TGTGCCAGCAGCCTAACGGGGATAAAGGCCCAGCCCCAGCATTTT

j_gene: TRBJ2-1
abundance: .
v_gene: TRBV6-5
d_gene: .
CDR3aa: CASRRGGNNEQFF
CDR3nt: TGTGCCAGCAGAAGGGGGGGGAACAATGAGCAGTTCTTC

j_gene: TRBJ2-1
abundance: once
v_gene: TRBV11-2
d_gene: .
CDR3aa: CASSRGGNVYNEQFF
CDR3nt: TGTGCCAGCAGCCGCGGGGGCAACGTTTACAATGAGCAGTTCTTC

j_gene: TRBJ2-1
abundance: many
v_gene: TRBV4-3
d_gene: .
CDR3aa: CASSQDLGGQFNEQFF
CDR3nt: TGCGCCAGCAGCCAAGATTTGGGGGGGCAGTTCAATGAGCAGTTCTTC

j_gene: TRBJ1-2
abundance: .
v_gene: TRBV15
d_gene: .
CDR3aa: CATSGGLGFGYGYTF
CDR3nt: TGTGCCACCAGCGGGGGACTAGGGTTCGGCTATGGCTACACCTTC

j_gene: TRBJ1-5
abundance: .
v_gene: TRBV27
d_gene: TRBD1
CDR3aa: CASSSGTGGTGGNQPQHF
CDR3nt: TGTGCCAGCAGTTCGGGAACGGGAGGGACAGGGGGCAATCAGCCCCAGCATTTT

j_gene: TRBJ2-7
abundance: .
v_gene: TRBV5-1
d_gene: .
CDR3aa: CASSYTGLEQYF
CDR3nt: TGCGCCAGCAGCTATACAGGGTTAGAGCAGTACTTC

j_gene: TRBJ1-2
abundance: .
v_gene: TRBV11-3
d_gene: .
CDR3aa: CASSLATGNYGYTF
CDR3nt: TGTGCCAGCAGCTTAGCGACGGGTAACTATGGCTACACCTTC

j_gene: TRBJ1-6
abundance: .
v_gene: TRBV5-5
d_gene: .
CDR3aa: CASSLRQANSPLHF
CDR3nt: TGTGCCAGCAGCTTGCGACAGGCGAATTCACCCCTCCACTTT

j_gene: TRBJ2-7
abundance: once
v_gene: TRBV7-6
d_gene: TRBD2
CDR3aa: CASSEFGTSVSYEQYF
CDR3nt: TGTGCCAGCAGCGAATTTGGGACTAGCGTGTCCTACGAGCAGTACTTC